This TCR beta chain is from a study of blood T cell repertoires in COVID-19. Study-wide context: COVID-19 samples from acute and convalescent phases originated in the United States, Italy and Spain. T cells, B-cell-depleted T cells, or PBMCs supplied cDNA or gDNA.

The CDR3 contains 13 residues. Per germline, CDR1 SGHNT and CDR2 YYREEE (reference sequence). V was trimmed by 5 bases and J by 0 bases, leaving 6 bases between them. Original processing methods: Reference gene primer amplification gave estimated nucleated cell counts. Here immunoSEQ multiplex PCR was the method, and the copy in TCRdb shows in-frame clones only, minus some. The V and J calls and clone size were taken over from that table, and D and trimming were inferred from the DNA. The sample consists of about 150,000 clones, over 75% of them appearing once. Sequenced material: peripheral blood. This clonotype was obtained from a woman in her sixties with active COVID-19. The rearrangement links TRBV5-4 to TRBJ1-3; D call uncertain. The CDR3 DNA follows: TGTGCCAGCAGAACGAGCTCTGGAAACACCATATATTTT. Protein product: CASRTSSGNTIYF.